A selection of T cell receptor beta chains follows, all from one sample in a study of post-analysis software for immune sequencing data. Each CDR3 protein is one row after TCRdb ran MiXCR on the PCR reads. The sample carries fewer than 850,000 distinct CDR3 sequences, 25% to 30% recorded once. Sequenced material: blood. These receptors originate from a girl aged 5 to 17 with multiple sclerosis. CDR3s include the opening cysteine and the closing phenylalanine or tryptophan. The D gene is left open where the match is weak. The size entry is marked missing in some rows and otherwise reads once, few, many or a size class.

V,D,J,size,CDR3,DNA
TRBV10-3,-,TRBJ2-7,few,CAISDSEDSYEQYF,TGTGCCATCAGTGATTCGGAGGACTCCTACGAGCAGTACTTC
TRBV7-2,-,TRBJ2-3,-,CASSDLRRDTQYF,TGTGCCAGCAGCGACCTCCGCCGGGATACGCAGTATTTT
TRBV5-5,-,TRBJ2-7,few,CASSLTGIGYEQYF,TGTGCCAGCAGCTTGACAGGGATTGGATACGAGCAGTACTTC
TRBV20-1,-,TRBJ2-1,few,CSAVSPGTTYNEQFF,TGCAGTGCTGTATCACCCGGGACGACCTACAATGAGCAGTTCTTC
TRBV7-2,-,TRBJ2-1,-,CASSLRGANEQFF,TGTGCCAGCAGCCTCAGGGGGGCTAATGAGCAGTTCTTC
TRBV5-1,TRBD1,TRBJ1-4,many,CASSLHRDRGAPNEKLFF,TGCGCCAGCAGCTTACACCGGGACAGGGGAGCTCCTAATGAAAAACTGTTTTTT
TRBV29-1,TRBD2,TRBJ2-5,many,CSAWEGGEQYF,TGCAGCGCATGGGAGGGAGGTGAGCAGTACTTC
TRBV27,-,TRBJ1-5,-,CASSWGTSQPQHF,TGTGCCAGCAGTTGGGGGACTAGTCAGCCCCAGCATTTT
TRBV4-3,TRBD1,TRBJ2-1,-,CASSQGQGEQETQFF,TGCGCCAGCAGCCAAGGACAGGGCGAACAGGAGACCCAGTTCTTC
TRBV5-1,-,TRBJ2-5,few,CASSTAQGFGETQYF,TGCGCCAGCAGCACCGCACAGGGTTTTGGCGAGACCCAGTACTTC
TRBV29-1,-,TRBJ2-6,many,CSVGISGANVLTF,TGCAGCGTTGGGATCTCTGGGGCCAACGTCCTGACTTTC
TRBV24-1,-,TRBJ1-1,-,CATTRVYTEAFF,TGTGCCACCACTAGAGTTTACACTGAAGCTTTCTTT
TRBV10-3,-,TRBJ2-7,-,CAISEQTYEQYF,TGTGCCATCAGTGAACAGACCTACGAGCAGTACTTC
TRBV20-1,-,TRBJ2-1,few,CSARDFGGYNEQFF,TGCAGTGCTAGAGATTTCGGCGGCTACAATGAGCAGTTCTTC
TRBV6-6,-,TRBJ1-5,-,CASSPGGPQHF,TGTGCCAGCAGTCCGGGGGGGCCCCAGCATTTT
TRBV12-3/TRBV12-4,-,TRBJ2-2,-,CASSGANTGELFF,TGTGCCAGCTCAGGGGCGAACACCGGGGAGCTGTTTTTT
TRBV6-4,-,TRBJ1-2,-,CASSDSPAHGYTF,TGTGCCAGCAGCGACAGCCCAGCTCATGGCTACACCTTC
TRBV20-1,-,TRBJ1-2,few,CSARTSYYGYTF,TGCAGTGCTAGAACAAGTTACTATGGCTACACCTTC
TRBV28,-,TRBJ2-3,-,CASSFKQGYTDTQYF,TGTGCCAGCAGTTTTAAACAGGGATACACAGATACGCAGTATTTT
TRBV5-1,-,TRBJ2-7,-,CANSLGLGDYEQYF,TGCGCCAACAGCTTGGGGCTGGGGGACTACGAGCAGTACTTC
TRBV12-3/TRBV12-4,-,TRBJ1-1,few,CASSPTAWAPSAFF,TGTGCCAGCAGCCCAACGGCCTGGGCTCCCTCGGCTTTCTTT
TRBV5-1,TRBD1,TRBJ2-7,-,CASSRPGQGAYEQYF,TGCGCCAGCAGCAGACCGGGACAGGGGGCCTACGAGCAGTACTTC
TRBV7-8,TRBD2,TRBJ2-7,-,CASSLGRSQGFAGGEQYF,TGTGCCAGCAGCTTAGGCCGATCCCAGGGATTCGCGGGAGGCGAGCAGTACTTC
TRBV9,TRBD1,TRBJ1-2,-,CASSVLTGGGYTF,TGTGCCAGCAGCGTACTTACAGGGGGGGGCTACACCTTC
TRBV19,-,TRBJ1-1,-,CASSIFGNTEAFF,TGTGCCAGTAGTATTTTTGGGAACACTGAAGCTTTCTTT
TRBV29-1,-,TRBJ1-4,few,CSARGQDEKLFF,TGCAGCGCCCGGGGGCAGGATGAAAAACTGTTTTTT
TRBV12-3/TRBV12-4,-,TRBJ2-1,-,CASSSRRGFYNEQFF,TGTGCCAGCAGTTCTAGGAGGGGCTTCTACAATGAGCAGTTCTTC
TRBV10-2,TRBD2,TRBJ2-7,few,CASTLVGTNYEQYF,TGCGCCAGCACCCTAGTCGGGACTAACTACGAGCAGTACTTC
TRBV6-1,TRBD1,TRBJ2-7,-,CASSERDRVYEQYF,TGTGCCAGCAGTGAAAGGGACAGGGTCTACGAGCAGTACTTC
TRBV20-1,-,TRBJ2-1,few,CSAAGGSSGYEQFF,TGCAGTGCCGCCGGTGGGAGTTCTGGATATGAGCAGTTCTTC
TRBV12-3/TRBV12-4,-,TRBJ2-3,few,CPSRRTLFDRRYDTDTQYF,TGTCCCAGCAGACGTACCCTCTTTGACAGGCGATATGATACAGATACGCAGTATTTT
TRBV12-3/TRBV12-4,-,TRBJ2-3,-,CASRVDTTDTQYF,TGTGCCAGCAGGGTCGACACCACAGATACGCAGTATTTT
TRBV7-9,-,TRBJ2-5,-,CASSSDRIRDETQYF,TGTGCCAGCAGCTCCGACCGGATCCGGGACGAGACCCAGTACTTC
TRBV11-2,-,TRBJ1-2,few,CASSPSGDAASHRGYTF,TGTGCCAGCAGCCCAAGCGGGGATGCGGCCTCCCACAGGGGCTACACCTTC
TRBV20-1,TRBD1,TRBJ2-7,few,CSARDPGTGGSYEQYF,TGCAGTGCTAGAGATCCCGGGACAGGGGGGTCCTACGAGCAGTACTTC
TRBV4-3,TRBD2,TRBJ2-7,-,CASSQELAGAGPYEQYF,TGCGCCAGCAGCCAAGAACTAGCGGGAGCAGGTCCCTACGAGCAGTACTTC
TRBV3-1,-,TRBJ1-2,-,CASSLGPAYGYTF,TGTGCCAGCAGCCTCGGTCCAGCCTATGGCTACACCTTC
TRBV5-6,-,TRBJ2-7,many,CASSLTGNPYEQYF,TGTGCCAGCAGCTTGACTGGGAATCCCTACGAGCAGTACTTC
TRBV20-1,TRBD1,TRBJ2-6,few,CSARDIRTGSSGANVLTF,TGCAGTGCTAGAGATATCCGGACAGGGAGCTCTGGGGCCAACGTCCTGACTTTC
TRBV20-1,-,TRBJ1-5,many,CSARDGAVYSNQPQHF,TGCAGTGCTAGAGATGGTGCAGTATATAGCAATCAGCCCCAGCATTTT
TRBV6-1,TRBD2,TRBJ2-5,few,CAGSEKTGSGLAGGTQYF,TGTGCCGGCAGTGAGAAAACTGGATCAGGACTAGCGGGAGGGACCCAGTACTTC
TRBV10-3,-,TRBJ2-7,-,CAISESPGRNEQYF,TGTGCCATCAGTGAGTCTCCAGGGCGGAACGAGCAGTACTTC
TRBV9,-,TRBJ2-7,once,CTSSGGVAAYEQYF,TGTACCAGCAGCGGAGGAGTCGCAGCCTACGAGCAGTACTTC
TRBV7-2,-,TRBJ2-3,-,CASSSPLRRIQDTQYF,TGTGCCAGCAGCTCCCCCCTGCGACGGATTCAAGATACGCAGTATTTT
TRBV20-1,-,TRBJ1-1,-,CSAAGATEAFF,TGCAGTGCTGCAGGGGCCACTGAAGCTTTCTTT
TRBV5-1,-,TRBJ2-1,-,CASSEAGRNEQFF,TGCGCCAGCAGCGAGGCAGGCCGCAATGAGCAGTTCTTC
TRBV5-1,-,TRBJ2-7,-,CASSLAGISLEQYF,TGCGCCAGCAGCTTGGCGGGGATCTCCCTCGAGCAGTACTTC
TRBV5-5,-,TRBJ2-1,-,CASSINQGDGEQFF,TGTGCCAGCAGCATAAATCAGGGCGACGGTGAGCAGTTCTTC
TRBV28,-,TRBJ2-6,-,CASSLGVSNVLTF,TGTGCCAGCAGTCTAGGGGTCTCCAACGTCCTGACTTTC
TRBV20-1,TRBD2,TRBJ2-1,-,CSASWALRTSGECNEQFF,TGCAGTGCTAGTTGGGCCCTCAGGACTAGCGGAGAATGCAATGAGCAGTTCTTC
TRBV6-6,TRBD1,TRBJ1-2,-,CASSPRTGDGSGYTF,TGTGCCAGCAGTCCGAGAACAGGGGATGGTAGCGGCTACACCTTC
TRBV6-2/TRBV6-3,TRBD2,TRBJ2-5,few,CASSYGLAGVETQYF,TGTGCCAGCAGTTACGGACTAGCGGGAGTAGAGACCCAGTACTTC
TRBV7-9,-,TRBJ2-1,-,CASSGDVRSSYNEQFF,TGTGCCAGCAGCGGGGACGTACGAAGCTCCTACAATGAGCAGTTCTTC
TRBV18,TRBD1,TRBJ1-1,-,CASSPTGQGSTEAFF,TGTGCCAGCTCACCTACCGGACAGGGTAGCACTGAAGCTTTCTTT
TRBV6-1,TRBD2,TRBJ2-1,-,CASSEAFAGGLDEQFF,TGTGCCAGCAGTGAAGCGTTCGCGGGGGGGCTCGATGAGCAGTTCTTC
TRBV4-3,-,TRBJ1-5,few,CASSQDTGPRPQHF,TGCGCCAGCAGCCAAGACACAGGCCCCCGGCCCCAGCATTTT
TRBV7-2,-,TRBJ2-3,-,CASTSPGRGADTQYF,TGTGCCAGCACCTCCCCTGGGCGCGGGGCAGATACGCAGTATTTT
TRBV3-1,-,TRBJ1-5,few,CASSLPRGGNQPQHF,TGTGCCAGCAGCTTACCCAGGGGTGGCAATCAGCCCCAGCATTTT
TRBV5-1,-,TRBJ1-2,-,CASSSPDGWEGDGYTF,TGCGCCAGCAGCTCACCCGATGGTTGGGAAGGCGATGGCTACACCTTC
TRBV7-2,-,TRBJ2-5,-,CASSLVPQDGYNEQYF,TGTGCCAGCAGCTTAGTCCCCCAGGATGGGTACAATGAGCAGTACTTC